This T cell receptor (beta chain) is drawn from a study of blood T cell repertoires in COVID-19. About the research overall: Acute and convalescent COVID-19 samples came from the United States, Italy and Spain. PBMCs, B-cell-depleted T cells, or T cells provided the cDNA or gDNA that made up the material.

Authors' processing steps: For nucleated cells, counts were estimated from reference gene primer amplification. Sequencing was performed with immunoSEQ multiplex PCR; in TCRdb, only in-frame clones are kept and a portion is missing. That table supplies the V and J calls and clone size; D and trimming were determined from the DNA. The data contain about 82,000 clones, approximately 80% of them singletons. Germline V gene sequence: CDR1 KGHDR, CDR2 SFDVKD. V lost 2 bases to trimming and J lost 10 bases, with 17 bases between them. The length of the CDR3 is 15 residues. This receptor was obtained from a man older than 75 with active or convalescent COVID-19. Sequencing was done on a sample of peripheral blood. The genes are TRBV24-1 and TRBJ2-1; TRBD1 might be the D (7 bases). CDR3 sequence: CATSDSPGGGREQFF. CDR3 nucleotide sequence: TGTGCCACCAGTGATTCACCCGGAGGGGGCAGGGAGCAGTTCTTC.